A selection of T cell receptor beta chains follows, all from one sample in a study of blood T cell repertoires in COVID-19. The method was immunoSEQ multiplex PCR; TCRdb's version includes in-frame clones alone and lacks a portion of them. The table includes more than 70,000 clones, roughly 87% detected once. Sequences were obtained from peripheral blood. These receptors all come from a man aged 60-69 years with acute or convalescent COVID-19. CDR3s leave out the opening cysteine and the closing phenylalanine or tryptophan. Each record gives: V gene, J gene, D gene, clone size, CDR3 protein. A D gene is named only where the DNA matches it firmly. Clone size is stated in some rows and not others, as once, few, many or a class when expanded.

V: TRBV5-1
J: TRBJ2-3
D: TRBD2
size: .
CDR3: ASSLASGSTDTQY

V: TRBV12-3/TRBV12-4
J: TRBJ1-2
D: TRBD1
size: .
CDR3: ASTGTGLT

V: TRBV7-6
J: TRBJ2-1
D: .
size: .
CDR3: ASSPAGHREQF

V: TRBV19
J: TRBJ2-1
D: .
size: once
CDR3: ASSKQYNEQF

V: TRBV5-8
J: TRBJ1-1
D: TRBD1
size: .
CDR3: ASSTGQGDTEAF

V: TRBV6-5
J: TRBJ2-5
D: .
size: .
CDR3: ASRGPVETQY

V: TRBV30
J: TRBJ1-1
D: .
size: .
CDR3: AWSPTELAF

V: TRBV9
J: TRBJ2-7
D: TRBD2
size: .
CDR3: ASSVDGTRDEQY

V: TRBV7-2
J: TRBJ2-5
D: TRBD2
size: .
CDR3: ASSLLGGGETQY

V: TRBV14
J: TRBJ2-3
D: TRBD1
size: .
CDR3: ASSQLGTGGEDTQY

V: TRBV11-2
J: TRBJ1-6
D: TRBD1
size: .
CDR3: ASSLDRASGGSPLH

V: TRBV11-3
J: TRBJ2-5
D: TRBD2
size: .
CDR3: ASSRITSGGEETQY

V: TRBV5-1
J: TRBJ2-2
D: .
size: .
CDR3: ASSLSVGTLPWGELF

V: TRBV7-2
J: TRBJ2-1
D: TRBD2
size: .
CDR3: ASSLIAGPRYNEQF

V: TRBV5-1
J: TRBJ1-2
D: TRBD1
size: once
CDR3: ASRYTGGYGYT

V: TRBV7-8
J: TRBJ1-2
D: .
size: .
CDR3: ASSLERLRGAHYGYT

V: TRBV6-5
J: TRBJ2-7
D: .
size: .
CDR3: ASSFDRTTYEQY

V: TRBV6-5
J: TRBJ2-1
D: .
size: .
CDR3: ASGWGGAYPHQF

V: TRBV29-1
J: TRBJ2-3
D: TRBD1
size: .
CDR3: SVEGGTGNTDTQY

V: TRBV14
J: TRBJ2-6
D: TRBD2
size: .
CDR3: ASSQDFPSGLAGSSGANVLT

V: TRBV15
J: TRBJ1-1
D: .
size: .
CDR3: ATSREPYDREWSF

V: TRBV7-8
J: TRBJ1-4
D: TRBD1
size: .
CDR3: ASSSRTGSNEKLF

V: TRBV4-2
J: TRBJ2-3
D: TRBD2
size: medium-sized
CDR3: ASSQERSGGTDTQY

V: TRBV4-2
J: TRBJ1-6
D: TRBD1
size: few
CDR3: ASSQDRGTGSYNSPLH

V: TRBV5-1
J: TRBJ2-1
D: TRBD2
size: once
CDR3: ASSLGEAGFFRDEQF

V: TRBV5-1
J: TRBJ2-1
D: TRBD1
size: .
CDR3: ASSLGLGTGDNEQF

V: TRBV30
J: TRBJ2-3
D: .
size: .
CDR3: AWSVLPDTQY

V: TRBV5-1
J: TRBJ1-1
D: TRBD1
size: few
CDR3: ASSPGQQSVMNTEAF

V: TRBV19
J: TRBJ1-6
D: .
size: .
CDR3: ASSIGGAYAGSPLH

V: TRBV4-1
J: TRBJ1-5
D: TRBD1
size: .
CDR3: ASSPTGTGNQPQH

V: TRBV2
J: TRBJ2-7
D: TRBD2
size: .
CDR3: ASSGREGVYEQY

V: TRBV5-1
J: TRBJ1-4
D: TRBD1
size: .
CDR3: ASSLISQGAGEKLF

V: TRBV9
J: TRBJ2-2
D: .
size: once
CDR3: ASSVASANTGELF

V: TRBV29-1
J: TRBJ2-5
D: .
size: .
CDR3: SVEVGQGGETQY

V: TRBV29-1
J: TRBJ2-7
D: .
size: .
CDR3: SVQGTSYEQY

V: TRBV11-3
J: TRBJ2-7
D: .
size: .
CDR3: ASSPGGSYEQY

V: TRBV5-4
J: TRBJ1-3
D: .
size: .
CDR3: ASSRNRVADTIY

V: TRBV5-1
J: TRBJ2-5
D: TRBD2
size: .
CDR3: ASSDLLAGDQETQY

V: TRBV18
J: TRBJ1-2
D: .
size: .
CDR3: ASSPQGGYGYT

V: TRBV3-1/TRBV3-2
J: TRBJ2-7
D: .
size: .
CDR3: ASSQNALGRESGEQY

V: TRBV11-3
J: TRBJ2-5
D: .
size: once
CDR3: ASSQGRVGTQY

V: TRBV2
J: TRBJ1-6
D: .
size: .
CDR3: AQSAGESLNSPLH

V: TRBV4-2
J: TRBJ2-1
D: TRBD2
size: few
CDR3: ASSQGIRGLASHEQF

V: TRBV24-1
J: TRBJ2-2
D: .
size: .
CDR3: ATSDLLLGGTGELF

V: TRBV6-5
J: TRBJ2-3
D: .
size: .
CDR3: ASSYLVPSHTDTQY

V: TRBV18
J: TRBJ2-7
D: .
size: .
CDR3: ASSGNSYEQY

V: TRBV24-1
J: .
D: .
size: .
CDR3: ATSDSWNTGELF

V: TRBV29-1
J: TRBJ2-2
D: TRBD1
size: .
CDR3: SVEKGQGLGGELF

V: TRBV6-6
J: TRBJ1-1
D: TRBD1
size: .
CDR3: ASSSSRGPRTEAF

V: TRBV7-2
J: TRBJ1-5
D: TRBD1
size: .
CDR3: ASSRQGTGPQH

V: TRBV4-1
J: TRBJ2-7
D: TRBD2
size: .
CDR3: ASANNPGGGPYEQY

V: TRBV5-1
J: TRBJ1-1
D: TRBD1
size: .
CDR3: ASSLSRDRVTEAF

V: TRBV29-1
J: TRBJ1-1
D: .
size: .
CDR3: SVAPGGMNTEAF

V: TRBV7-2
J: TRBJ1-4
D: .
size: .
CDR3: ASSPLRTTNEKLF

V: TRBV30
J: TRBJ1-2
D: .
size: .
CDR3: AWTSSGGVGYT